The rows below give T cell receptor beta chains drawn from one sample of a study of cytomegalovirus exposure and HLA in healthy donors. Here immunoSEQ multiplex PCR was the method, and the copy in TCRdb shows in-frame clones only, minus some. The sample yields some 190,000 clones, under 9.5% seen once. What was sequenced was PBMCs. Every receptor here comes from a woman aged 25 to 45 in good health and CMV-seropositive. Each CDR3 is given with its conserved first and last residue. A D gene is named only where the DNA matches it firmly. The size of a clone is reported for some rows only, either as once, few or many, or as a class for expanded clones.

v_gene	abundance	len	j_gene	d_gene	CDR3aa	CDR3nt
TRBV5-1	few	15	TRBJ2-5	TRBD2	CASSLGLATQETQYF	TGCGCCAGCAGCTTGGGACTAGCTACCCAAGAGACCCAGTACTTC
TRBV5-1	.	16	TRBJ2-6	TRBD1	CASSFRDSSGANVLTF	TGCGCCAGCAGCTTCCGGGACAGCTCTGGGGCCAACGTCCTGACTTTC
TRBV4-2	.	16	TRBJ2-5	TRBD2	CASSQDDGRAVETQYF	TGTGCCAGCAGCCAAGACGACGGGAGGGCCGTCGAGACCCAGTACTTC
TRBV5-1	.	14	TRBJ2-1	TRBD2	CASRPGLGYNEQFF	TGCGCCAGTCGACCGGGACTAGGCTACAATGAGCAGTTCTTC
TRBV7-7	few	14	TRBJ2-1	.	CASSELQDYNEQFF	TGTGCCAGCAGCGAATTACAGGACTACAATGAGCAGTTCTTC
TRBV23-1	few	16	TRBJ2-5	TRBD1	CASSLPIDRERETQYF	TGCGCCAGCAGCCTCCCCATAGACAGGGAGCGAGAGACCCAGTACTTC
TRBV20-1	.	11	TRBJ1-1	TRBD1	CSAGTDTEAFF	TGCAGTGCCGGGACAGACACTGAAGCTTTCTTT
TRBV9	.	14	TRBJ1-2	.	CASSPEARNYGYTF	TGTGCCAGCAGCCCGGAGGCCAGGAACTATGGCTACACCTTC
TRBV2	.	13	TRBJ1-1	TRBD1	CASTTTGGIEAFF	TGTGCCAGCACTACGACAGGGGGGATTGAAGCTTTCTTT
TRBV7-9	few	18	TRBJ1-2	TRBD1	CASSRQGSKRDRDYGYTF	TGTGCCAGCAGCCGCCAGGGATCGAAGCGGGACAGGGACTATGGCTACACCTTC
TRBV29-1	.	15	TRBJ2-7	.	CSVEENAVDGYEQYF	TGCAGCGTTGAAGAGAACGCGGTTGACGGGTACGAGCAGTACTTC
TRBV6-6	.	13	TRBJ2-7	.	CASSYLQDYEQYF	TGTGCCAGCAGTTACCTCCAGGATTACGAGCAGTACTTC
TRBV7-6	few	16	TRBJ2-1	TRBD2	CASSLGLAGRAYEQFF	TGTGCCAGCAGCTTAGGACTAGCGGGTAGAGCATATGAGCAGTTCTTC
TRBV29-1	few	17	TRBJ2-7	TRBD1	CSVEAPGLGTGPYEQYF	TGCAGCGTTGAAGCTCCGGGCTTGGGGACAGGGCCCTACGAGCAGTACTTC
TRBV2	.	14	TRBJ1-1	.	CASSFLDLNTEAFF	TGTGCCAGCAGTTTCCTAGATCTGAACACTGAAGCTTTCTTT
TRBV7-6	many	14	TRBJ2-7	.	CASSLTGQTYEQYF	TGTGCCAGCAGCTTAACAGGACAGACCTACGAGCAGTACTTC
TRBV5-1	.	15	TRBJ2-5	.	CASSLASAAQETQYF	TGCGCCAGCAGCTTGGCGTCGGCAGCGCAAGAGACCCAGTACTTC
TRBV13	.	13	TRBJ2-5	.	CASSLRGTETQYF	TGTGCCAGCAGCTTGAGGGGGACGGAGACCCAGTACTTC
TRBV9	few	11	TRBJ1-1	.	CASSVAGIFFF	TGTGCCAGCAGCGTAGCGGGGATCTTCTTCTTT
TRBV5-1	few	13	TRBJ2-1	TRBD1	CASSTGTLNEQFF	TGCGCCAGCTCGACAGGGACCCTCAATGAGCAGTTCTTC
TRBV7-9	.	15	TRBJ2-7	TRBD2	CASSPRTSKYDEQYF	TGTGCCAGCAGCCCGCGGACTAGCAAATACGACGAGCAGTACTTC
TRBV7-9	few	16	TRBJ1-1	.	CASSLTPGLRNTEAFF	TGTGCCAGCAGCTTAACGCCAGGACTGAGGAACACTGAAGCTTTCTTT
TRBV15	.	14	TRBJ2-5	.	CATSWGPVGGTQYF	TGTGCCACCAGCTGGGGCCCTGTCGGGGGGACCCAGTACTTC
TRBV2	few	13	TRBJ2-1	TRBD1	CASTRTGGNEQFF	TGTGCCAGCACAAGGACAGGGGGGAATGAGCAGTTCTTC
TRBV29-1	.	18	TRBJ1-2	TRBD1	CSVPTGGKSWAPNYGYTF	TGCAGCGTTCCGACAGGGGGAAAGTCTTGGGCACCCAACTATGGCTACACCTTC
TRBV7-8	few	12	TRBJ2-7	.	CASSLGSYEQYF	TGTGCCAGCAGCTTGGGCAGCTACGAGCAGTACTTC
TRBV19	.	14	TRBJ1-1	.	CASKYGNVDTEAFF	TGTGCCAGTAAATACGGGAATGTGGACACTGAAGCTTTCTTT
TRBV11-2	few	15	TRBJ1-5	.	CASSLGSAGDQPQHF	TGTGCCAGCAGCTTAGGTTCGGCAGGGGATCAGCCCCAGCATTTT
TRBV13	few	14	TRBJ2-1	TRBD2	CASSQGLARNEQFF	TGTGCCAGCAGCCAAGGACTAGCTCGGAATGAGCAGTTCTTC
TRBV5-1	few	14	TRBJ2-3	.	CASSWRQPSDTQYF	TGCGCCAGCAGCTGGAGACAGCCCTCGGATACGCAGTATTTT
TRBV5-6	.	14	TRBJ1-1	.	CASSRGQSNTEAFF	TGTGCCAGCAGCCGGGGACAATCTAACACTGAAGCTTTCTTT
TRBV7-9	few	13	TRBJ2-1	.	CASSSPLYNEQFF	TGTGCCAGCAGCTCCCCCCTCTACAATGAGCAGTTCTTC
TRBV29-1	.	12	TRBJ1-1	.	CSGAWGRTEAFF	TGCAGCGGGGCCTGGGGGCGCACCGAAGCTTTCTTT
TRBV15	few	15	TRBJ1-5	.	CATSRDRGRNQPQHF	TGTGCCACCAGCAGAGATCGGGGGAGGAATCAGCCCCAGCATTTT